This T cell receptor beta chain is drawn from a study of T cell changes during pregnancy in multiple sclerosis. The protocol was immunoSEQ multiplex PCR, while the TCRdb copy is restricted to in-frame clones and leaves out a portion. This sample has 38,000 or so clones; 85% to 95% occur once, and the top ten carry about 0.39%. V lost 4 bases, J lost 2 bases, and 11 bases lay in between. The germline CDR1 and CDR2 sequences are MNHNS and SASEGT. This CDR3 region has 14 residues. The sequenced sample was CD4+ T cells from peripheral blood mononuclear cells, obtained in the second trimester of pregnancy. The rearrangement uses TRBV6-1 and TRBJ2-5, with D possibly being TRBD2 (6 bases). This sequence was found in a female donor with multiple sclerosis, enrolled in a pregnancy study. CDR3 protein: CASSVGLLQETQYF. CDR3 in DNA: TGTGCCAGCAGTGTGGGACTCTTACAAGAGACCCAGTACTTC.